The text below deals with one TCR beta chain. These data come from a study of blood T cell repertoires in COVID-19. Study information: The origin of the acute and convalescent COVID-19 samples was the United States, Italy and Spain. PBMCs, B-cell-depleted T cells, or T cells provided the cDNA or gDNA that made up the material.

The authors' processing: By means of reference gene primer amplification, nucleated cell counts were estimated. The method was immunoSEQ multiplex PCR; TCRdb's version includes in-frame clones alone and lacks a portion of them. The V and J calls and the clone size are those of that table, but D and trimming were determined from the DNA. The repertoire has some 300,000 clones, about 85% of them found once; the top ten carry less than 2.5%. Input material: peripheral blood. The receptor was derived from a man aged 18-30 years with active or convalescent COVID-19.

The CDR3, as DNA: TGTGCCAGCAGCTTGACTAGCGGGAAGTGGGGAGAGACCCAGTACTTC. Protein sequence: CASSLTSGKWGETQYF. The chain combines TRBV5-6 with TRBJ2-5, with TRBD2 identical over 10 bases. The CDR3 is 16 residues long. J gave up 4 bases and V 1 base, and 7 bases lay outside the gene matches. Germline CDR1 and CDR2: SGHDT and YYEEEE.